This TCR beta chain came from a study of CD8 T cells in Susac syndrome (dated by TCRdb to the late 2010s). For context, the study as a whole: Repertoire sequencing was used to test whether CD8+ T cell activation and differentiation in Susac syndrome was antigen driven. The clonality of the CD8+ T cell repertoire was compared across over 10 healthy donors, around 14 Susac syndrome patients and about 15 multiple sclerosis patients. Points the paper makes about the study in general: The number of individuals in the TCR sequencing and HLA analysis was recognized as being relatively small.

Peripheral blood CD8+ and CD4+ T cells from healthy donors, Susac syndrome patients and multiple sclerosis patients were profiled using high-throughput TCR beta sequencing. Healthy donors were age- and sex-matched controls. CD8+ TEMRA cells were enriched by FACS, while bulk CD8+ and CD4+ T cells were purified by magnetic negative isolation. Blood was collected in EDTA tubes and processed within 24 hours, with PBMCs isolated through density gradient centrifugation. PBMCs destined for TCR sequencing were cryopreserved in liquid nitrogen and later thawed in a 37 °C water bath. A purity of at least 90% was achieved for sorted or isolated CD4+, CD8+ and CD8+ TEMRA cells. RNA was extracted using the RNeasy kit, and roughly 0.5 to 1 ug of the RNA was reverse transcribed with random hexamers. The immunoSEQ multiplex PCR assay, covering 54 Vbeta and 13 Jbeta segments, was used to amplify TCR beta CDR3 regions. To correct PCR amplification bias, a synthetic template baseline was used for both primer optimization and computational correction. For the original study's pipeline: Reads were annotated to V, D and J genes per IMGT and analyzed with immunoSEQ Analyzer, keeping only productive sequences. Clonality was computed as one minus Shannon entropy normalized by log2 of the number of productive unique sequences. Public and private clones were assessed among the 100 most prevalent clones of each patient and control. Susac-specific clones were defined as absent from healthy and MS cohorts, over a thousand published viral clones and other ImmuneACCESS disease sequences. TCRdb reanalyzed the raw reads on its own, using fastp at Q25 for trimming and MiXCR for clone calling, and kept in-frame beta chains. Rows are unified per CDR3 protein, each entry keeping the most common DNA and genes. The V and J calls and clone size are TCRdb's, not the authors'. The sample includes 50,000 or so distinct CDR3 sequences, with roughly 93% observed a single time. The ten largest clonotypes hold less than 0.65% of the sample.

V trim: 7 bases; J trim: 0 bases; unmatched bases: 18. Taken from cysteine to phenylalanine, the CDR3 has 18 residues. Just the 54-base CDR3 DNA is kept, in frame starting at base 1. The germline V gene encodes CDR1 MNHNS and CDR2 SASEGT. Worth noting for this clonotype: Which antigen it targets is not known. No qualities accompany the bases; no much larger clone lies one base away.

Sequencing was performed on CD8+ T cells from PBMCs. The rearranged chain carries TRBV6-1 and TRBJ2-7, with TRBD2 identical over 7 junction bases. This TCR came from a human donor in good health. The CDR3 reads CASTHSTGGRESSYEQYF. The sequence in DNA is TGTGCCAGCACCCATTCGACGGGAGGCAGGGAAAGCTCCTACGAGCAGTACTTC.